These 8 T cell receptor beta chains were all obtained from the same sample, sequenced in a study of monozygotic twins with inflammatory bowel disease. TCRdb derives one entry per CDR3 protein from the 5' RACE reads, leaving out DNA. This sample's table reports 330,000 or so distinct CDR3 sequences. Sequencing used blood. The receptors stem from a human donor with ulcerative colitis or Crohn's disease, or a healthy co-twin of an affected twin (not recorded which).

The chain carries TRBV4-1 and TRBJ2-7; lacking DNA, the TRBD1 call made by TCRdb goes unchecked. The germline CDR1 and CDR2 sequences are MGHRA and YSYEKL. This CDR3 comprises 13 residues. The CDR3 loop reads CASSTTGNYEQYF.

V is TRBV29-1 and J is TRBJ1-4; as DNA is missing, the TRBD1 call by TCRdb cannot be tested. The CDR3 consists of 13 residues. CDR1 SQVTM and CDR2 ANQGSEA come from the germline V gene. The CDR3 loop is CSVCQGFNEKLFF. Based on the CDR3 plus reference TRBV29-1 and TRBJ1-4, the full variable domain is SAVISQKPSRDICQRGTSLTIQCQVDSQVTMMFWYRQQPGQSLTLIATANQGSEATYESGFVIDKFPISRPNLTFSTLTVSNMSPEDSSIYLCSVCQGFNEKLFFGSGTQLSVL.

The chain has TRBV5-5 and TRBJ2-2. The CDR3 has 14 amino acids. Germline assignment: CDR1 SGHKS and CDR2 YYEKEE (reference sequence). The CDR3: CASSTSSNTGELFF. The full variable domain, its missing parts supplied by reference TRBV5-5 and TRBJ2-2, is DAGVTQSPTHLIKTRGQQVTLRCSPISGHKSVSWYQQVLGQGPQFIFQYYEKEERGRGNFPDRFSARQFPNYSSELNVNALLLGDSALYLCASSTSSNTGELFFGEGSRLTVL.

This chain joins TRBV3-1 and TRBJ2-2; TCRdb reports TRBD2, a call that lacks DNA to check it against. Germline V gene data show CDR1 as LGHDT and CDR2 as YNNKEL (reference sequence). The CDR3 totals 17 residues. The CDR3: CASSQGGLAGVTGELFF.

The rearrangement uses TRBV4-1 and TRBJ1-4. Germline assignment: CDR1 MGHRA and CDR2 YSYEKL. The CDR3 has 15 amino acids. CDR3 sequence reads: CASSQEWQGGEKLFF.

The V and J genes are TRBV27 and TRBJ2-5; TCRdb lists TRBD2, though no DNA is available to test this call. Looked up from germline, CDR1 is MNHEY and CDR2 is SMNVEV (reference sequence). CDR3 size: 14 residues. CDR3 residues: CASSDNQRVETQYF.

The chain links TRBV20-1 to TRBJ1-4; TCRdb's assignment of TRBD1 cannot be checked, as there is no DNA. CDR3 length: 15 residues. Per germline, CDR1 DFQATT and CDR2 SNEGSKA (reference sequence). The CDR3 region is CSARGTGARDEKLFF.

The CDR3 here is CASNPLAGGPVEQFF. V gene TRBV4-1 combines with J gene TRBJ2-1; the TCRdb call, TRBD2, lacks DNA for checking. The CDR3 is 15 amino acids. The V gene's germline CDR1 is MGHRA and CDR2 YSYEKL.